The T cell receptor beta chain described here comes from a study of blood T cells in healthy people across ages. As to this clonotype: Its antigen is not identified.

PCR was performed a second time for roughly 6 to 12 cycles using a sample-barcoded 5' primer and a J-beta primer mix. MiXCR, applied by TCRdb to the 5' RACE reads, yields one record per CDR3 protein. Here the sample spans about 1.8 million distinct CDR3 sequences, about 50% being singletons. The CDR3 length is 12 residues. With 2 bases removed from V and 7 bases from J, the gap between germline ends came to 6 bases. Germline assignment: CDR1 LGHDT and CDR2 YNNKEL (reference sequence). General study points: In older individuals, TCR beta diversity per million T cells was lower, falling roughly linearly with age. Both naive CD4+ cell counts and diversity were greater in long-lived donors than in aged donors.

The chain links TRBV3-1 to TRBJ2-1; no clear D gene. Sequencing input: blood. This receptor was identified in a middle-aged woman in good health. CDR3 in amino acids: CASSQLSNEQFF. In DNA, the CDR3 is TGTGCCAGCAGCCAACTGAGTAATGAGCAGTTCTTC.